A single sample gave rise to the 14 T cell receptor beta chains below, sequenced in a study of T cell clonality in common variable immunodeficiency. Broader study findings: Common variable immunodeficiency TCR beta sequences reportedly had fewer deletions and N-nucleotide insertions.

Clones were read by immunoSEQ multiplex PCR, and TCRdb kept only the in-frame ones, dropping some. Singletons are absent from the sample, which has 15,000 to 20,000 clones. Their antigens remain unidentified. Material: peripheral blood mononuclear cells. These receptors all come from a human donor with common variable immunodeficiency.

This clone was picked up many times. The read finishes 3 residues shy of the CDR3 end, and the germline J gene is used to complete it. J is TRBJ1-6 and V is TRBV28; D may be TRBD1 (6 bases). From germline, CDR1 is MDHEN and CDR2 SYDVKM. V lost 6 bases to trimming and J lost 0 bases, with 9 bases between them. CDR3 length: 15 residues. The covered CDR3 bases are TGTGCCAGCAGGCTGGACAGCTCCTATAATTCACCC. This sequence encodes CASRLDSSYNSP. The whole CDR3 reads CASRLDSSYNSPLHF.

This clone showed up just a few times. The read terminates 3 residues before the CDR3 end, so the remaining end is supplied by the germline J gene. This sequence joins TRBV20-1 and TRBJ2-5; 7 bases agree with TRBD1. The V and J ends lost 1 base and 2 bases, in that order; junction bases with no gene match: 7. This CDR3 spans 15 amino acids. Germline CDR1 and CDR2: DFQATT and SNEGSKA (reference sequence). CDR3 DNA (partial): TGCAGTGCTAGAGCCCTCGACAGGGATCAAGAGACC. Translating it yields CSARALDRDQET. The CDR3, in full, reads CSARALDRDQETQYF.

This clone was recorded at least ten times. The sequenced fragment ends 3 residues before the CDR3 boundary, so the rest is inferred from the germline J gene. The V and J genes are TRBV29-1 and TRBJ2-7; TRBD1 is a possible D gene (6 bases). The CDR3 totals 12 residues. Trimming pared 4 bases from V and 5 bases from J, leaving 12 bases between. Germline assignment: CDR1 SQVTM and CDR2 ANQGSEA. The covered CDR3 bases are TGCAGCGTTGGCATACAGGGCCACGAG. This sequence encodes CSVGIQGHE. The full CDR3 is CSVGIQGHEQYF.

This clone was counted at least ten times. Sequencing ends 3 residues short of the CDR3 end; the germline J gene provides the rest. The rearrangement uses TRBV20-1 and TRBJ2-6, with 9 bases aligning to TRBD1. The ends lost 5 bases at V and 1 base at J; junction bases unmatched: 9. The V gene's germline CDR1 is DFQATT and CDR2 SNEGSKA (reference sequence). The CDR3 spans 17 residues. CDR3 DNA (partial): TGCAGTGCTTCACAGGGGGCGGTGAATTCTGGGGCCAACGTC. As protein: CSASQGAVNSGANV. The whole CDR3 protein reads CSASQGAVNSGANVLTF.

At least ten counts were recorded for this clone. The CDR3 end is not reached by the read, which stops 3 residues before it; the germline J gene fills it in. The chain links TRBV18 to TRBJ2-2, with TRBD2 identical over 13 bases. Germline CDR1 KGHSH, CDR2 LQKENI. This CDR3 contains 17 residues. J was trimmed by 6 bases and V by 2 bases; bases with no gene match: 6. The CDR3 here is CASSPELAGGPAGELFF. The sequenced part of the CDR3 DNA is TGTGCCAGCTCACCAGAACTAGCGGGAGGGCCGGCCGGGGAG.

This clone was detected ten times or more. The read ends 3 residues before the CDR3 terminus; that terminus is restored from the germline J gene. This rearrangement joins TRBV7-2 to TRBJ2-1, with 7 bases identical to TRBD1. Trimming took 4 bases from V and 9 from J; bases not matched to a gene: 6. There are 13 residues in the CDR3. Germline V CDR1 and CDR2: SGHTA, FQGNSA. The CDR3 DNA, read in part, is TGTGCCAGCAGCTCCCAAACAGGGGTTGAG. Its translation: CASSSQTGVE. In full, the CDR3 is CASSSQTGVEQFF.

This clone was detected many times. The CDR3 is cut off 3 residues early in the read; its end comes from the germline J gene. The chain recombines TRBV7-3 with TRBJ2-3; tentatively, D is TRBD2 (6 bases). In germline, CDR1 is SGHTA, CDR2 FQGTGA. The V gene lost 2 bases and the J gene lost 5 bases, with 20 bases spanning the gap. This CDR3 comprises 17 residues. The CDR3 bases that were read are TGTGCCAGCAGCTTAGAAGGGTGGCCAGGGCGGGGAGATACG. Translating it yields CASSLEGWPGRGDT. The whole CDR3 sequence is CASSLEGWPGRGDTQYF.

This clone was detected ten times or more. The DNA ends 3 residues before the CDR3 does, and the rest of the CDR3 is filled in from the germline J gene. The gene calls are TRBV29-1 and TRBJ2-4; the D gene is possibly TRBD2 (6 bases). CDR3 length equals 11 residues. Germline lookup yields CDR1 SQVTM and CDR2 ANQGSEA. The DNA read from the CDR3 is TGCAGCGGGGATGGGGGGAGCCCT. Protein product: CSGDGGSP. The CDR3, in full, reads CSGDGGSPQYF.

This clone occurred many times. The CDR3 end lies 3 residues beyond the end of the read and is filled in from the germline J gene. This chain links TRBV12-3 or TRBV12-4 with TRBJ2-1; 8 nucleotides line up with TRBD1. The CDR3 loop spans 15 amino acids. Trimming removed 4 bases from V and 7 bases from J; junction bases left unmatched: 9. CDR3 sequence reads: CASSWAGQAFNEQFF. The covered CDR3 bases are TGTGCCAGCAGTTGGGCGGGACAGGCGTTTAATGAG.

This clone was seen ten or more times. Read data end 3 residues before the CDR3 end; the end is taken from the germline J gene. V is TRBV2 and J is TRBJ2-5, with D hard to call. The CDR3 spans 11 residues. V was cut by 5 bases and J by 2 bases, with 3 bases left in between. Germline V gene lookup returns CDR1 SNHLY and CDR2 FYNNEI. The chain's CDR3 is CASSSQETQYF. The sequenced part of the CDR3 DNA is TGTGCCAGCAGTTCACAAGAGACC.

This clone occurred many times. The CDR3 end falls 3 residues outside the read, so it is completed with the germline J gene. The chain recombines TRBV20-1 with TRBJ2-5, with 11 bases that match TRBD2. Germline loops: CDR1 DFQATT, CDR2 SNEGSKA (reference sequence). V shed 1 base, J shed 2 bases, and the junction held 6 bases outside the gene matches. The CDR3 is 16 residues long. The part of the CDR3 DNA that was read is TGCAGTGCTAGAGGACTAGCGGGAAGGGGACAAGAGACC. It yields the protein CSARGLAGRGQET. The whole CDR3 sequence is CSARGLAGRGQETQYF.

This clone was seen a few times. The CDR3 extends 3 residues past the end of the read, so its final part is completed from the germline J gene. The chain recombines TRBV19 with TRBJ2-7, with 10 bases identical to TRBD1. The CDR3 is 14 amino acids. The germline CDR1 and CDR2 sequences are LNHDA and SQIVND (reference sequence). V trimming: 6 bases; J trimming: 3 bases; junction bases outside the gene matches: 5. The CDR3 reads CASRLGQGNYEQYF. The covered CDR3 bases are TGTGCCAGTAGGTTGGGACAGGGGAACTACGAG.

This clone was counted ten times or more. The read gets to within 3 residues of the CDR3 end, and the germline J gene fills in the rest. The chain has TRBV5-6 and TRBJ1-2, with D uncertain. Per the germline V gene, CDR1 is SGHDT and CDR2 is YYEEEE. The CDR3 contains 12 residues. The CDR3 reads CASSLAKFGYTF. The part of the CDR3 DNA that was read is TGTGCCAGCAGCTTGGCCAAATTCGGC.

Ten or more counts support this clone. CDR3 in amino acids: CASTRDRAVGTEAFF. The CDR3 DNA, read in part, is TGTGCCAGTACCCGGGACAGGGCCGTGGGCACTGAA. The chain recombines TRBV19 with TRBJ1-1, with 9 bases fitting TRBD1. Read sequence stops 3 residues before the CDR3 end, and the germline J gene provides the missing end. J gave up 4 bases and V 7 bases, and 10 bases lay outside the gene matches. CDR3 size: 15 residues. Germline V gene data show CDR1 as LNHDA and CDR2 as SQIVND (reference sequence).